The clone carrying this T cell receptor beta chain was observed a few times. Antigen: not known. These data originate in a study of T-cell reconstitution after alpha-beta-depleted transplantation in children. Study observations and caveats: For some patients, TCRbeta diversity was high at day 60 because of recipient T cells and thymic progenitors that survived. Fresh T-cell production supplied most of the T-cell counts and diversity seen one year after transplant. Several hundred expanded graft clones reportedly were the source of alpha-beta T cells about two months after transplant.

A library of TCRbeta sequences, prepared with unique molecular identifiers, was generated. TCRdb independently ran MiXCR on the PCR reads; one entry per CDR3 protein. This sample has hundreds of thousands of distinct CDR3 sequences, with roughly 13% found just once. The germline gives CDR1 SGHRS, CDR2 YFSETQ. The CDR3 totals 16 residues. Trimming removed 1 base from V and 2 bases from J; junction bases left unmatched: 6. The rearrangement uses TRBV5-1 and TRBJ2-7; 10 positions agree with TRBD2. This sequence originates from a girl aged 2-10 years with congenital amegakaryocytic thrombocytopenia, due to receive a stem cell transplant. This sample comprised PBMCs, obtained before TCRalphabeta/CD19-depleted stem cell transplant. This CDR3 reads CASSLSTSGTPYEQYF. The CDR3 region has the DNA TGCGCCAGCAGCTTGAGTACTAGCGGGACCCCCTACGAGCAGTACTTC.